This T cell receptor (beta chain) was identified during a study of blood T cell repertoires in COVID-19. Measured with immunoSEQ multiplex PCR; TCRdb has only the in-frame clones, and not every one. The sample contains 300,000 to 500,000 clones, around 89% of which appear only once. Trimming stripped 0 bases from V and 2 bases from J, with 8 bases between. The germline V gene encodes CDR1 SGHRS and CDR2 YFSETQ. The CDR3 is 14 residues long. The source material was PBMCs or T cells enriched from blood (not recorded which). The chain has TRBV5-1 and TRBJ1-2; D uncertain. The TCR comes from a woman in her twenties or thirties with acute COVID-19. The CDR3 bases are TGCGCCAGCAGCTTGGCCCCACAGAACTATGGCTACACCTTC. Protein product: CASSLAPQNYGYTF.